These 9 T cell receptor beta chains were sequenced from one sample in a study of cytomegalovirus exposure and HLA in healthy donors. TCRdb keeps only in-frame clones here, not all; method: immunoSEQ multiplex PCR. This table holds roughly 250,000 clones, about 86% found once. Sequencing was carried out using PBMCs. Receptors originate from a woman aged 30 to 39 in good health and CMV-seropositive.

This clone has more than one count but fewer than ten. The chain joins TRBV5-6 to TRBJ2-7; a possible D gene is TRBD1 (5 bases). Per germline, CDR1 SGHDT and CDR2 YYEEEE. This CDR3 has 15 amino acids. V was shortened by 4 bases and J by 4 bases, with 18 bases between the two germline ends. CDR3 bases: TGTGCCAGCAGCCCGATTGACGCCCCAGGGTACGAGCAGTACTTC. Its protein is CASSPIDAPGYEQYF.

V is TRBV4-2 and J is TRBJ1-4; 8 bases agree with TRBD1. The length of the CDR3 is 14 residues. The trim removed 0 bases at V and 10 bases at J, leaving 4 bases unmatched. Germline CDR1 and CDR2: LGHNA and YNFKEQ. Here the CDR3 DNA reads TGTGCCAGCAGCCAAGATGGACAGGGATCAAAACTGTTTTTT. Translating gives CASSQDGQGSKLFF.

V usage is TRBV15 and J usage is TRBJ2-1; a weak D match, TRBD1 (5 bases). V was cut by 2 bases and J by 9 bases, with 14 bases left in between. The CDR3 covers 14 residues. From germline, CDR1 is LNHNV and CDR2 YYDKDF (reference sequence). In DNA, the CDR3 is TGTGCCACCAGCAGACCCTTAGGGGAATTTGAGCAGTTCTTC. It translates to CATSRPLGEFEQFF.

V is TRBV19 and J is TRBJ2-7, with TRBD1 matching 7 bases. Germline V gene sequence: CDR1 LNHDA, CDR2 SQIVND (reference sequence). V lost 5 bases and J lost 3; bases outside the gene matches: 16. The CDR3 length is 17 residues. CDR3 in DNA: TGTGCCAGTAGTTTTACAGGGGAAAATGTCCCTAACTACGAGCAGTACTTC. Amino acids: CASSFTGENVPNYEQYF.

The genes are TRBV4-1 and TRBJ1-1, with TRBD1 identical over 9 bases. CDR1 is MGHRA and CDR2 is YSYEKL in the germline V gene. The junction had 6 bases not matched to a gene; V was cut back by 4 bases and J by 6 bases. The CDR3 loop spans 14 amino acids. CDR3 loop: CASSPGQGWSEAFF. As DNA, the CDR3 is TGCGCCAGCAGCCCTGGACAGGGGTGGTCTGAAGCTTTCTTT.

This clone was seen a handful of times. Other DNA sequences in the same sample also yield this CDR3. The chain recombines TRBV6-6 with TRBJ2-7; D possibly corresponds to TRBD1 (6 bases). Germline V lookup: CDR1 MNHNY, CDR2 SVGAGI (reference sequence). The V end was cut by 2 bases, the J end by 4 bases, with 6 bases between. The CDR3 length is 12 residues. The CDR3 DNA sequence: TGTGCCAGCAGTTACAGGGGGTACGAGCAGTACTTC. This encodes CASSYRGYEQYF.

The V call is TRBV12-5, the J call TRBJ2-7; D possibly corresponds to TRBD2 (5 bases). CDR3 size: 14 residues. Per germline, CDR1 LGHNT and CDR2 FRNRAP. Trimming removed 5 bases from V and 0 bases from J, with 11 bases in between. CDR3 nucleotide sequence: TGTGCTAGTGGTATTTTTGGAGGCTCCTACGAGCAGTACTTC. Its protein product is CASGIFGGSYEQYF.

CDR3 sequence: CASSYGTREDTQYF. DNA of the CDR3: TGTGCCAGCAGCTACGGGACTAGAGAAGATACGCAGTATTTT. V and J are TRBV9 and TRBJ2-3, with TRBD2 identical over 8 bases. The CDR3 extends over 14 amino acids. V gave up 4 bases and J gave up 5 bases; unmatched junction bases: 6. CDR1 and CDR2 (germline): SGDLS, YYNGEE.

The chain couples TRBV30 to TRBJ2-7, with D tentatively TRBD1 (6 bases). CDR3 size: 17 residues. Trimming left V 7 bases short and J 3 bases short, with 28 bases between. CDR1 and CDR2 (germline): GTSNPN, SVGIG (reference sequence). Here the CDR3 reads CASSLQTPTGFFYEQYF. CDR3 bases: TGTGCCTCTTCCCTTCAAACGCCGACAGGCTTTTTCTACGAGCAGTACTTC.